Following are 20 T cell receptor beta chains from one sample sequenced in a study of post-analysis software for immune sequencing data. Built from TCR beta cDNA, the libraries had unique molecular identifiers in them. TCRdb called the PCR reads again in MiXCR, with one record for every CDR3 protein. The table records under 900,000 distinct CDR3 sequences, roughly 50% of them present only once. Regarding the study as a whole: About five TRBV segments occurring more often in patients than controls included TRBV5-6, TRBV5-1 and TRBV20-1.

These receptors are not linked to any known antigen. Sequencing used blood. Receptors originate from a girl between 5 and 17 years old with multiple sclerosis.

The chain's CDR3 is CASSLGARSGEQYF. For the CDR3, the DNA is TGTGCCAGCAGCTTAGGGGCCAGGTCGGGCGAGCAGTACTTC. The J gene is TRBJ2-7, the V gene TRBV7-2, with D hard to call. The germline V gene encodes CDR1 SGHTA and CDR2 FQGNSA. V lost 1 base to trimming and J lost 6 bases, with 13 bases between them. The CDR3 spans 14 residues.

The gene calls are TRBV10-3 and TRBJ2-7, with D unclear. The last part of the DNA fits TRBJ2-5 better; the J call may be wrong. There are 15 residues in the CDR3. From germline, CDR1 is ENHRY and CDR2 SYGVKD. CDR3 DNA sequence: TGTGCCATCAGTGAGTCGTCGAGGAATCGGGAGACCCAGTACTTC. It codes for CAISESSRNRETQYF.

The V gene is TRBV6-6, the J gene TRBJ2-5; the D is unclear. Trimming removed 6 bases from V and 4 bases from J, with 9 bases in between. The germline V gene encodes CDR1 MNHNY and CDR2 SVGAGI (reference sequence). This CDR3 spans 12 amino acids. The CDR3 nucleotides read TGTGCCAGCAGACTTCGGGCAGAGACCCAGTACTTC. It is translated as CASRLRAETQYF.

In the case of this clonotype: One end of the junction varies from germline; a read error may be responsible. This rearrangement joins TRBV29-1 to TRBJ1-2; D is uncertain. This CDR3 region has 10 residues. Germline V CDR1 and CDR2: SQVTM, ANQGSEA. The CDR3 DNA is TGCAGCATTGAGGTAGATGGCTACACCTTC. As protein: CSIEVDGYTF.

This chain connects TRBV4-1 to TRBJ1-1; D is undetermined. CDR1 MGHRA and CDR2 YSYEKL come from the germline V gene. The V end lost 6 bases, the J end lost 6 bases, and 17 bases lay between the germline ends. The CDR3 has 14 residues. The CDR3 here is CASRPLERISEAFF. CDR3 bases: TGCGCCAGCAGGCCTTTAGAGCGAATCTCTGAAGCTTTCTTT.

This sequence joins TRBV5-1 and TRBJ2-1; 9 bases map to TRBD1. The CDR3 runs to 16 residues. In germline, CDR1 is SGHRS, CDR2 YFSETQ. V gave up 9 bases and J gave up 4 bases; unmatched junction bases: 14. The CDR3 loop reads CATSPSGTGIYNEQFF. The CDR3 region has the DNA TGCGCCACCTCACCCTCCGGGACAGGGATTTACAATGAGCAGTTCTTC.

The J gene is TRBJ2-5, the V gene TRBV7-2; perhaps TRBD2 as D (5 bases). The CDR3 has 15 amino acids. Germline values: CDR1 SGHTA, CDR2 FQGNSA. Trimming removed 1 base from V and 4 bases from J, with 13 bases in between. The CDR3 region has the DNA TGTGCCAGCAGCTTAGATGGCAGTCGGGGAGAGACCCAGTACTTC. Amino acid sequence: CASSLDGSRGETQYF.

This clonotype was counted a few times. The chain employs TRBV12-3 or TRBV12-4 and TRBJ2-7; the D is unclear. V shed 4 bases and J shed 3 bases, with 4 bases lying between them. The CDR3 runs 11 residues. The CDR3 coding sequence is TGTGCCAGCAGTTGGAACTACGAGCAGTACTTC. Translated: CASSWNYEQYF.

This sequence joins TRBV29-1 and TRBJ2-1; TRBD1 is a possible D gene (5 bases). CDR1 is SQVTM and CDR2 is ANQGSEA in the germline V gene. V lost 7 bases to trimming and J lost 4 bases, with 8 bases between them. CDR3 length: 11 residues. The CDR3 loop is CSAGQYNEQFF. The DNA for the CDR3 is TGCAGCGCTGGACAATACAATGAGCAGTTCTTC.

This rearrangement joins TRBV25-1 to TRBJ2-4; no firm D call. With the DNA end fitting TRBJ2-7 better, the J assignment may be wrong. This CDR3 has 12 amino acids. From germline, CDR1 is MGHDK and CDR2 SYGVNS. This CDR3 is CASNRGVHEQYF. The CDR3 bases are TGTGCCAGCAACCGAGGAGTCCACGAGCAGTACTTC.

A few counts support this clonotype. The J gene is TRBJ1-2, the V gene TRBV20-1; 8 bases fit TRBD1. The V and J ends lost 5 bases and 2 bases, in that order; junction bases with no gene match: 16. Germline-derived CDR1 and CDR2 are DFQATT and SNEGSKA (reference sequence). The CDR3 has 17 amino acids. CDR3 DNA: TGCAGTGCTCACCCCAGGGTCTGGACAGGGCCCAACTATGGCTACACCTTC. It is translated as CSAHPRVWTGPNYGYTF.

The rearrangement joins TRBV29-1 to TRBJ2-7, with a weak D call TRBD2 (5 bases). The CDR3 covers 11 residues. Trimming left V 7 bases short and J 4 bases short, with 11 bases between. The germline V gene encodes CDR1 SQVTM and CDR2 ANQGSEA. CDR3 sequence: CSGQLGYEQYF. In DNA, the CDR3 is TGCAGCGGACAACTAGGATACGAGCAGTACTTC.

This clonotype appeared a few times. The rearrangement joins TRBV29-1 to TRBJ2-5; the D gene is possibly TRBD1 (7 bases). CDR3 length: 13 residues. V lost 8 bases, J lost 7 bases, and 20 bases lay in between. The germline V gene has CDR1 SQVTM and CDR2 ANQGSEA. CDR3 amino acids: CSLGQEAGGTQYF. The DNA for the CDR3 is TGCAGCCTCGGACAGGAAGCCGGGGGGACCCAGTACTTC.

The chain links TRBV20-1 to TRBJ2-7, with TRBD1 matching 7 bases. This CDR3 is built from 16 residues. With V trimmed by 1 base and J by 0 bases, 9 bases remained unmatched. Germline V gene data show CDR1 as DFQATT and CDR2 as SNEGSKA (reference sequence). The CDR3: CSARARSGTVSYEQYF. DNA for the CDR3: TGCAGTGCTAGAGCGAGATCGGGGACAGTCTCCTACGAGCAGTACTTC.

This chain uses TRBV6-5 with TRBJ2-3, with 10 bases fitting TRBD1. Germline V CDR1 and CDR2: MNHEY, SVGAGI. This CDR3 is 18 amino acids long. V lost 4 bases and J lost 1; bases outside the gene matches: 11. The CDR3 bases are TGTGCCAGCAGTTCCGGAGCCGGGACAGGGGTTCGCACAGATACGCAGTATTTT. Its translation is CASSSGAGTGVRTDTQYF.

This clonotype was seen more than once but under ten times. The chain has TRBV4-1 and TRBJ2-7, with 7 bases matching TRBD1. V dropped 6 bases and J dropped 7; count of bases not matched to a gene: 12. The CDR3 sequence is 14 residues long. Germline V lookup: CDR1 MGHRA, CDR2 YSYEKL. The CDR3 loop reads CASRIGQAEGEQYF. The DNA of the CDR3 is TGCGCCAGCAGGATCGGACAGGCTGAGGGGGAGCAGTACTTC.

J is TRBJ1-4 and V is TRBV5-5; 7 bases agree with TRBD1. The CDR3 totals 17 residues. Germline V gene sequence: CDR1 SGHKS, CDR2 YYEKEE (reference sequence). Trimming took 0 bases from V and 0 from J; bases not matched to a gene: 5. The CDR3 spells CASSLGPGTATNEKLFF. The CDR3 DNA is TGTGCCAGCAGCTTGGGCCCCGGGACAGCAACTAATGAAAAACTGTTTTTT.

Only a few counts were recorded for this clonotype. The chain joins TRBV2 to TRBJ2-4; tentatively, D is TRBD1 (5 bases). There are 13 residues in the CDR3. The ends were cut back, 3 bases at V and 6 bases at J, with 9 bases in the middle. Germline-derived CDR1 and CDR2 are SNHLY and FYNNEI. The CDR3 DNA reads TGTGCCAGCAGTGACAGGGCGGTAAACATTCAGTACTTC. Translated: CASSDRAVNIQYF.

The chain carries TRBV7-2 and TRBJ2-1, with 7 bases lining up with TRBD1. Germline lookup yields CDR1 SGHTA and CDR2 FQGNSA. Trimming took 5 bases from V and 7 from J; bases not matched to a gene: 8. This CDR3 has 14 amino acids. CDR3 sequence (DNA): TGTGCCAGCAGCACCCGACAGGGACAAAATGAGCAGTTCTTC. Its translation: CASSTRQGQNEQFF.

The CDR3 coding sequence is TGCAGTGCTAGTCACCGACTAGCGGGAGAGGGTGAGCAGTACTTC. Translation: CSASHRLAGEGEQYF. This chain links TRBV20-1 with TRBJ2-7; TRBD2 matches 12 bases. V shed 3 bases, J shed 7 bases, and the junction held 10 bases outside the gene matches. The CDR3 is 15 amino acids. Germline lookup yields CDR1 DFQATT and CDR2 SNEGSKA (reference sequence).